The next 5 T cell receptor beta chains were all read from a single sample in a study of shared clonotypes between healthy human individuals. Only in-frame clones appear in the TCRdb table, and some are missing; sequencing was by immunoSEQ multiplex PCR. The repertoire includes 2 million or so clones, roughly 94% of them detected once, and approximately 0.13% sits in the top ten. Input material: naive CD4+ T cells sorted from blood. This sample's subset: CD45RA+ positively selected. Receptor source: a man in his late teens or twenties in good health.

This clone came up once. At the DNA level, this CDR3 is encoded by other sequences in the same sample as well. The genes are TRBV5-1 and TRBJ1-3, with D uncertain. Deletions cut 0 bases from V and 4 bases from J, with 11 bases between. There are 15 residues in the CDR3. Germline CDR1 is SGHRS and CDR2 is YFSETQ. CDR3: CASSLVAGLGNTIYF. The CDR3 DNA reads TGCGCCAGCAGCTTGGTTGCTGGACTCGGAAACACCATATATTTT.

The V call is TRBV14, the J call TRBJ2-7; TRBD2 might be the D (6 bases). The CDR3 spans 14 residues. The germline V and J ends were trimmed by 4 bases and 2 bases, with 12 bases remaining between them. The germline V gene encodes CDR1 SGHDN and CDR2 FVKESK. In DNA, the CDR3 is TGTGCCAGCAGCCCCCGACTAGGAACCTACGAGCAGTACTTC. Its protein is CASSPRLGTYEQYF.

The chain is built from TRBV19 and TRBJ1-6, with 8 bases lining up with TRBD1. Germline V gives CDR1 LNHDA, CDR2 SQIVND (reference sequence). V lost 5 bases, J lost 6 bases, and 6 bases stayed unmatched. The CDR3 runs to 15 residues. CDR3 nucleotide sequence: TGTGCCAGTAGTGACTGGACAGGGTCTAATTCACCCCTCCACTTT. Protein product: CASSDWTGSNSPLHF.

The rearrangement uses TRBV20-1 and TRBJ1-2, with 8 bases aligning to TRBD1. Germline trimming cut 4 bases from V and 7 bases from J; bases unmatched to any gene: 2. CDR3 size: 11 residues. From germline, CDR1 is DFQATT and CDR2 SNEGSKA (reference sequence). The CDR3 DNA is TGCAGTGCTACACAGGGGGTTGGCTACACCTTC. This translates into CSATQGVGYTF.

The rearrangement joins TRBV19 to TRBJ1-5; D may be TRBD1 (6 bases). The ends were cut back, 3 bases at V and 3 bases at J, with 12 bases in the middle. Germline CDR1 reads LNHDA; CDR2 reads SQIVND (reference sequence). The CDR3 extends over 15 amino acids. CDR3 sequence reads: CASSMGQPSNQPQHF. CDR3 DNA: TGTGCCAGTAGTATGGGACAACCTTCCAATCAGCCCCAGCATTTT.